Sequencing of this TCR beta chain was carried out in a study of shared clonotypes between healthy human individuals. Notes on the study in general: Rarefaction showed that sequencing of sorted subsets was incomplete (despite large depth).

About this clone: Its antigen is currently unknown.

Repertoires were generated with immunoSEQ multiplex PCR, while TCRdb's copy carries only in-frame clones and drops some. The sample contains fewer than 3 million clones, roughly 92% of which appear only once. What was sequenced was naive CD4+ T cells from PBMCs. Subset reported: CD45RA+ positively selected. The clonotype comes from a man between 18 and 29 years old in good health. Some clones in this sample may be carry-over from other donors' samples.

CDR3 nucleotide sequence: TGTGCCAGCAGTTTCGACAGATCCCAAGAGACCCAGTACTTC. Amino acid sequence: CASSFDRSQETQYF. The V call is TRBV7-7, the J call TRBJ2-5, with D possibly matching TRBD1 (5 bases). The CDR3 sequence is 14 residues long. Germline lookup yields CDR1 SSHAT and CDR2 FNYEAQ (reference sequence). V dropped 6 bases and J dropped 1 base, with 12 bases sitting between them.